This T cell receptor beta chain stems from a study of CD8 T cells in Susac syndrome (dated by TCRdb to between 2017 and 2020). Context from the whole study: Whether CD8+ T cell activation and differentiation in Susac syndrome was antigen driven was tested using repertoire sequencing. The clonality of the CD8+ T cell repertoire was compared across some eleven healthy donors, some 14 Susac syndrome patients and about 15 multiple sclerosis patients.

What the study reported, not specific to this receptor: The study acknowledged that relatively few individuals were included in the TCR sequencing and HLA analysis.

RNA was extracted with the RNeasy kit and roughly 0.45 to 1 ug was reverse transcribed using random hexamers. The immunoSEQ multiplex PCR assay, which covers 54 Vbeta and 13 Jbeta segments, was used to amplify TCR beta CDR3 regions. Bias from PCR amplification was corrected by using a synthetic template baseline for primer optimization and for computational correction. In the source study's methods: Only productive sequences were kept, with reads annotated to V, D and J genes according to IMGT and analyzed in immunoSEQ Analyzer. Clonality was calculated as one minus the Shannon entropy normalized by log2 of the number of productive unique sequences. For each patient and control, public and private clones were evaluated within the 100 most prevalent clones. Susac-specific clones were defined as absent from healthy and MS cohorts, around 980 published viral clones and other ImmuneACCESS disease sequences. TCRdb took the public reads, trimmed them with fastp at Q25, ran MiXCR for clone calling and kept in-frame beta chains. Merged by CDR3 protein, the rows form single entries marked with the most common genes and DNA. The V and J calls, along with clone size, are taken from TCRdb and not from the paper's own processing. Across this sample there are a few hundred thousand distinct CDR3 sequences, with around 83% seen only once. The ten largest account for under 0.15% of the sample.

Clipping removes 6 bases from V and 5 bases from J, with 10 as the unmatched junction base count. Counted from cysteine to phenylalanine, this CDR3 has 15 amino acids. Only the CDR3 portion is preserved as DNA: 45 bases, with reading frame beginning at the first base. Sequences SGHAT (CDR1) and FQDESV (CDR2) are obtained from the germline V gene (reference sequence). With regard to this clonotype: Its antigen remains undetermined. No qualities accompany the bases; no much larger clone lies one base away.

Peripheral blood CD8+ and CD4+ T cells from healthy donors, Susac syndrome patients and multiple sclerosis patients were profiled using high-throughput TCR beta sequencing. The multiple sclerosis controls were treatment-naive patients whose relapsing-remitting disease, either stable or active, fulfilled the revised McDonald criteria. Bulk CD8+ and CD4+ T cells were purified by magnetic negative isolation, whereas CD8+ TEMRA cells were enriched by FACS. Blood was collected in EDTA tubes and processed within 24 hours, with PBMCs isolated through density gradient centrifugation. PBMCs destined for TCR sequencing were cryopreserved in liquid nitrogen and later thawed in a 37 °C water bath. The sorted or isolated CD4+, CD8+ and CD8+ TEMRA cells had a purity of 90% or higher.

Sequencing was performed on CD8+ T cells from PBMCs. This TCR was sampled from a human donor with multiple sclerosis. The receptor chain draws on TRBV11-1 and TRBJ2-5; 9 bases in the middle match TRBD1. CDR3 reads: CASSAGQGFEETQYF. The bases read TGTGCCAGCAGTGCGGGACAGGGCTTTGAGGAGACCCAGTACTTC.